This is a list of T cell receptor beta chains from one sample in a study of early T cells in non-severe SARS-CoV-2 infection. TCRdb reprocessed the 5' RACE reads with MiXCR, giving one entry per CDR3 protein. The repertoire holds around 30,000 distinct CDR3 sequences, roughly 5.8% seen once, with approximately 6.6% in the top ten. The specimen was whole blood. The receptors shown here come from an adult who was a healthcare worker with PCR-confirmed SARS-CoV-2 infection or an uninfected control (not recorded which). Each CDR3 is given with its conserved first and last residue. D genes are given only for firm matches. Some rows have no size entry. The others give once, few or many, or a class for an expanded clone.

cdr3_aa,cdr3_nt,clone_size,v_call,j_call,d_call
CVSSWGTGDYGYTF,TGCGTCAGCAGCTGGGGAACAGGGGACTATGGCTACACCTTC,-,TRBV5-1,TRBJ1-2,TRBD1
CASRLYVRNTEAFF,TGTGCCAGCAGACTCTACGTTCGGAACACTGAAGCTTTCTTT,many,TRBV28,TRBJ1-1,-
CASSDGGATDTQYF,TGTGCCAGCAGTGATGGGGGAGCCACAGATACGCAGTATTTT,many,TRBV6-4,TRBJ2-3,-
CSASRDRVGSPLHF,TGCAGTGCCAGCCGGGACAGGGTTGGTTCACCCCTCCACTTT,few,TRBV20-1,TRBJ1-6,TRBD1
CASSRDRAYEQYF,TGTGCCAGCAGCCGGGACAGGGCCTACGAGCAGTACTTC,many,TRBV11-1,TRBJ2-7,TRBD1
CASRPEYGYTF,TGTGCCAGCAGGCCCGAGTATGGCTACACCTTC,few,TRBV6-1,TRBJ1-2,-
CSVGGRDRGRGGAFF,TGCAGCGTTGGAGGTCGGGACAGGGGGCGCGGGGGAGCTTTCTTT,many,TRBV29-1,TRBJ1-1,TRBD1
CAWSPTDRGIPYNSPLHF,TGTGCCTGGAGTCCGACGGACAGGGGGATACCTTATAATTCACCCCTCCACTTT,many,TRBV30,TRBJ1-6,TRBD1
CASSPLGEAFF,TGCGCCAGCAGCCCCCTGGGAGAAGCTTTCTTT,few,TRBV10-2,TRBJ1-1,-
CASNLPGDTQYF,TGTGCCAGCAACCTACCGGGAGATACGCAGTATTTT,-,TRBV7-2,TRBJ2-3,-
CASSYWASGSNEQFF,TGTGCCAGCAGTTACTGGGCTAGCGGGAGCAATGAGCAGTTCTTC,many,TRBV6-2/TRBV6-3,TRBJ2-1,TRBD2
CASRETGDSNQPQHF,TGTGCCAGCAGGGAAACAGGGGATAGCAATCAGCCCCAGCATTTT,many,TRBV2,TRBJ1-5,TRBD1
CASSPLGRSRQVQYEQYF,TGTGCCAGCAGCCCTCTAGGGCGGTCTCGACAGGTACAGTACGAGCAGTACTTC,many,TRBV11-2,TRBJ2-7,-
CAWNRGTSGSNEQFF,TGTGCCTGGAACCGAGGGACTAGCGGGAGTAATGAGCAGTTCTTC,many,TRBV30,TRBJ2-1,TRBD2
CASSLATSVAGELFF,TGCGCCAGCAGCTTGGCAACTTCGGTGGCCGGGGAGCTGTTTTTT,few,TRBV5-1,TRBJ2-2,-
CASSQLLNTEAFF,TGTGCCAGCAGCCAACTTCTGAACACTGAAGCTTTCTTT,many,TRBV4-2,TRBJ1-1,-
CASSLGLSVSYQETQYF,TGCGCCAGCAGCTTGGGTCTGTCAGTTTCGTACCAAGAGACCCAGTACTTC,few,TRBV5-1,TRBJ2-5,-
CASSQDVPNEQYF,TGCGCCAGCAGCCAGGACGTTCCGAACGAGCAGTACTTC,few,TRBV4-1,TRBJ2-7,-
CSAPPTSGRAGNEQFF,TGCAGTGCTCCACCGACTAGCGGGAGAGCGGGCAATGAGCAGTTCTTC,many,TRBV20-1,TRBJ2-1,TRBD2
CASTVTPSYEQYF,TGTGCCAGCACCGTGACGCCCTCCTACGAGCAGTACTTC,-,TRBV6-5,TRBJ2-7,-
CAISEGPTGYTF,TGTGCCATCAGTGAAGGGCCTACGGGCTACACCTTC,many,TRBV10-3,TRBJ1-2,-
CASSGSVPGLIYEQYF,TGTGCCAGCAGTGGGTCAGTACCGGGGTTAATCTACGAGCAGTACTTC,many,TRBV28,TRBJ2-7,-
CATSETGAEDEQYF,TGTGCCACCAGTGAGACAGGTGCCGAGGACGAGCAGTACTTC,many,TRBV24-1,TRBJ2-7,-
CASSLNGRSRETQYF,TGTGCCAGCAGCCTTAACGGGAGGAGTCGAGAGACCCAGTACTTC,few,TRBV7-2,TRBJ2-5,TRBD2
CASSPGTGNTGELFF,TGTGCCAGCAGCCCCGGGACTGGGAACACCGGGGAGCTGTTTTTT,many,TRBV7-3,TRBJ2-2,-
CASSLGTSPYNEQFF,TGTGCCAGCAGCTTGGGCACTAGCCCTTACAATGAGCAGTTCTTC,many,TRBV5-6,TRBJ2-1,-
CASSSLAANTGELFF,TGTGCCAGCAGTTCTCTAGCGGCGAACACCGGGGAGCTGTTTTTT,many,TRBV7-2,TRBJ2-2,TRBD2
CASSTRGPGELFF,TGTGCCAGCAGCACCCGGGGCCCCGGGGAGCTGTTTTTT,few,TRBV7-3,TRBJ2-2,-
CASSPREAGANVLTF,TGTGCCAGCAGCCCCCGGGAGGCTGGGGCCAACGTCCTGACTTTC,few,TRBV16,TRBJ2-6,TRBD2
CASSTDNYGYTF,TGTGCCAGCAGCACCGACAACTATGGCTACACCTTC,many,TRBV7-9,TRBJ1-2,-
CASTSSLSEQYF,TGTGCCAGCACCTCATCCCTCTCCGAGCAGTACTTC,few,TRBV6-5,TRBJ2-7,-
CSATGTPLPNEQFF,TGCAGTGCTACGGGGACTCCCCTCCCCAATGAGCAGTTCTTC,many,TRBV20-1,TRBJ2-1,-
CASSFGTLGSEQYF,TGTGCCAGCAGCTTTGGAACCCTTGGGAGCGAGCAGTACTTC,-,TRBV5-5,TRBJ2-7,-
CTVVPGTEAFF,TGCACCGTGGTGCCGGGAACTGAAGCTTTCTTT,many,TRBV29-1,TRBJ1-1,-
CASSSSREQYF,TGTGCCAGCAGTTCCAGTAGAGAGCAGTACTTC,-,TRBV6-6,TRBJ2-7,-
CASSLAGVGYEQYF,TGTGCCAGCAGTTTAGCGGGAGTGGGGTACGAGCAGTACTTC,many,TRBV6-5,TRBJ2-7,TRBD2
CASSTDPSRGNEQFF,TGTGCCAGCAGCACGGACCCCTCCCGGGGAAATGAGCAGTTCTTC,many,TRBV9,TRBJ2-1,-
CASSLVGGEMNTEAFF,TGTGCCAGCAGCTTAGTAGGAGGCGAAATGAACACTGAAGCTTTCTTT,many,TRBV11-2,TRBJ1-1,-
CAWSVQTGYEQYF,TGTGCCTGGAGTGTACAAACAGGCTACGAGCAGTACTTC,-,TRBV30,TRBJ2-7,-
CASSQEGVPTVEQYF,TGCGCCAGCAGCCAAGAGGGGGTACCCACGGTCGAGCAGTACTTC,many,TRBV4-1,TRBJ2-7,-
CSALDRGNQPQHF,TGCAGTGCCCTCGACAGGGGTAATCAGCCCCAGCATTTT,many,TRBV20-1,TRBJ1-5,TRBD1
CASSQGDLRNSPLHF,TGTGCCAGCAGTCAGGGGGACCTTCGGAATTCACCCCTCCACTTT,many,TRBV12-3/TRBV12-4,TRBJ1-6,TRBD1
CASSTDRGYEQYF,TGTGCCAGCAGCACGGACAGGGGCTACGAGCAGTACTTC,-,TRBV5-5,TRBJ2-7,TRBD1